These T cell receptor beta chains were read from a single sample in a study of molecular identifiers for immune sequencing clone quantification. TCRdb re-derived calls from the PCR reads in MiXCR, one entry per CDR3 protein. The table lists 350,000 or so distinct CDR3 sequences, about 22% of them singletons. The sample comprised naive CD8+ T cells from blood, with Jurkat cell RNA spiked in. These receptors all come from a human donor in good health. Some libraries in this study had Jurkat cell RNA spiked in. Both conserved end residues are part of each CDR3. A D gene is named only where the DNA matches it firmly. Clone size is not always given. Where it is, it says once, few, many or a class for expanded clones.

v_gene,abundance,d_gene,j_gene,CDR3aa,CDR3nt
TRBV6-2/TRBV6-3,.,.,TRBJ1-1,CASSYSTWDGTTEAFF,TGTGCCAGCAGTTACTCGACCTGGGATGGGACCACTGAAGCTTTCTTT
TRBV12-3/TRBV12-4,.,TRBD1,TRBJ2-3,CASRTGQVTDTQYF,TGTGCCAGCAGGACCGGACAGGTCACAGATACGCAGTATTTT
TRBV10-3,.,.,TRBJ1-1,CAISESGGAEAFF,TGTGCCATCAGTGAGTCGGGAGGGGCTGAAGCTTTCTTT
TRBV27,.,.,TRBJ1-1,CASSFYAGDTEAFF,TGTGCCAGCAGTTTCTACGCTGGGGACACTGAAGCTTTCTTT
TRBV4-1,few,.,TRBJ2-3,CASSQDSGVVFPTDTQYF,TGCGCCAGCAGCCAAGATAGTGGGGTCGTTTTCCCCACAGATACGCAGTATTTT
TRBV7-9,many,TRBD2,TRBJ2-4,CASSGTSGSDSKNIQYF,TGTGCCAGCTCCGGGACTAGCGGTTCCGATTCCAAAAACATTCAGTACTTC
TRBV21-1,few,.,TRBJ2-3,CASSKAHERGGLRDTQYF,TGTGCCAGCAGCAAAGCGCATGAGCGGGGGGGCCTTCGGGACACGCAGTATTTT
TRBV6-5,many,.,TRBJ2-7,CASSYSGQFYEQYF,TGTGCCAGCAGTTACTCCGGGCAGTTCTACGAGCAGTACTTC
TRBV12-3/TRBV12-4,many,TRBD2,TRBJ2-3,CASSYRLAGRGTDTQYF,TGTGCCAGCAGTTATCGACTAGCGGGCAGGGGCACAGATACGCAGTATTTT
TRBV24-1,many,.,TRBJ2-2,CATSDYRVSTGELFF,TGTGCCACCAGTGATTACAGGGTCAGCACCGGGGAGCTGTTTTTT
TRBV5-4,many,TRBD1,TRBJ2-3,CASSGVTGVDTQYF,TGTGCCAGCAGCGGCGTAACAGGGGTAGATACGCAGTATTTT
TRBV7-9,many,TRBD1,TRBJ1-1,CASSSLDRAEAFF,TGTGCCAGCAGCTCTTTGGACAGGGCTGAAGCTTTCTTT
TRBV7-9,.,TRBD1,TRBJ1-4,CASSLTGGAVNGKLFF,TGTGCCAGCAGCTTAACAGGGGGCGCGGTAAATGGAAAACTGTTTTTT
TRBV19,few,TRBD1,TRBJ1-5,CASSTGTGGVYQPQHF,TGTGCCAGTAGTACCGGGACAGGGGGTGTGTATCAGCCCCAGCATTTT
TRBV6-2/TRBV6-3,many,.,TRBJ1-3,CASRGDAGNTIYF,TGTGCCAGCAGGGGGGACGCTGGAAACACCATATATTTT
TRBV24-1,many,.,TRBJ2-1,CATSDDEASSYNEQFF,TGTGCCACCAGTGATGATGAGGCGAGCTCCTACAATGAGCAGTTCTTC
TRBV6-2/TRBV6-3,.,TRBD1,TRBJ1-1,CASSTQTGGGEAFF,TGTGCCAGCAGTACCCAGACAGGGGGCGGTGAAGCTTTCTTT
TRBV6-5,many,.,TRBJ1-5,CASSYEGGNQPQHF,TGTGCCAGCAGTTACGAAGGGGGTAATCAGCCCCAGCATTTT